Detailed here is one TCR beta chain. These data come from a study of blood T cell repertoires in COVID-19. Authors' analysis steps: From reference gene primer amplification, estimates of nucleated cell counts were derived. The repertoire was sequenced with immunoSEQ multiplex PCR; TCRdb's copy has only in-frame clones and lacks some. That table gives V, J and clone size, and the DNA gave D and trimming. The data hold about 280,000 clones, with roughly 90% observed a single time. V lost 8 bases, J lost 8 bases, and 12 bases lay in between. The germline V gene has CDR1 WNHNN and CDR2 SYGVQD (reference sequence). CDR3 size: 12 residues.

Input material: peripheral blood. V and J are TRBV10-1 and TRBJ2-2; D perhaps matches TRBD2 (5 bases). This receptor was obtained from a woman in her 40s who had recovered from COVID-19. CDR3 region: CASARTQGELFF. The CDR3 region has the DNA TGCGCCAGCGCCAGGACTCAAGGGGAGCTGTTTTTT.